These 21 T cell receptor beta chains came from one sample sequenced in a study of regulatory T cells in long-lasting Graves disease. Specified time point: persistent/refractory GD, antithyroid drugs over 5 years with positive TRAb. RNA isolated from PBMCs was used to make the TCR library. Arm-PCR of CDR3 regions and iRepertoire HTBI primers were used to build TCR beta libraries. Each CDR3 protein is one row after TCRdb ran MiXCR on the multiplex PCR reads. The sample carries some 470,000 distinct CDR3 sequences, about 22% recorded once. Sequences were derived from peripheral blood mononuclear cells (PBMCs), sampled when the disease was refractory, from a patient treated with antithyroid drugs. These receptors were collected from a female donor with Graves disease.

This clonotype was counted at least ten times. The rearrangement uses TRBV4-3 and TRBJ1-1; D is ambiguous. Germline values: CDR1 LGHNA, CDR2 YSLEER. CDR3 length: 13 amino acids. Trimming removed 1 base from V and 3 bases from J, with 6 bases in between. The CDR3 DNA follows: TGCGCCAGCAGCCAAGTTTATGACACTGAAGCTTTCTTT. Translation gives CASSQVYDTEAFF.

In this sample, this clonotype turned up many times. V is TRBV12-3 or TRBV12-4 and J is TRBJ1-4; 7 bases map to TRBD1. CDR3 length: 16 amino acids. Trimming at V came to 5 bases and at J to 2 bases, leaving 8 bases not matched to a gene. CDR3 DNA: TGTGCCAGCAGTGGCCCAGGGGGTCATACTAATGAAAAACTGTTTTTT. This encodes CASSGPGGHTNEKLFF.

This clonotype turned up a few times. A much larger clone sits a single nucleotide away, making a read error possible. The gene calls are TRBV6-5 and TRBJ2-2; TRBD2 might be the D (5 bases). Trimming left V 0 bases short and J 6 bases short, with 8 bases between. CDR1 is MNHEY and CDR2 is SVGAGI in the germline V gene. This CDR3 is built from 14 residues. This CDR3 is CASSYSTEAGELFF. DNA of the CDR3: TGTGCCAGCAGTTACTCGACGGAGGCCGGGGAGCTGTTTTTT.

This clonotype was found a few times. The chain couples TRBV29-1 to TRBJ2-3; unclear D gene. The CDR3 covers 14 residues. V was cut by 2 bases and J by 5 bases, with 14 bases left in between. CDR1 is SQVTM and CDR2 is ANQGSEA in the germline V gene. CDR3 sequence reads: CSVEPRHVGDTQYF. CDR3 DNA sequence: TGCAGCGTTGAACCCCGACACGTCGGAGATACGCAGTATTTT.

This clonotype came up many times. The chain links TRBV2 to TRBJ1-4, with 7 bases aligning to TRBD1. The CDR3 has 16 amino acids. Germline CDR1 is SNHLY and CDR2 is FYNNEI. V dropped 2 bases and J dropped 5; count of bases not matched to a gene: 8. CDR3 bases: TGTGCCAGCAGTGAAAGCGAGGGAGGGGGCAATGAAAAACTGTTTTTT. Amino acids: CASSESEGGGNEKLFF.

In this sample, this clonotype turned up many times. V and J are TRBV28 and TRBJ2-5, with a tentative D call TRBD2 (7 bases). The CDR3 is 14 residues long. V lost 6 bases, J lost 0 bases, and 11 bases lay in between. Germline values: CDR1 MDHEN, CDR2 SYDVKM. This CDR3 is CASREGGDQETQYF. In DNA form, the CDR3 reads TGTGCCAGCAGGGAGGGGGGGGACCAAGAGACCCAGTACTTC.

J is TRBJ1-1 and V is TRBV10-3; 8 nucleotides align to TRBD1. The CDR3 is 15 residues long. The germline V gene encodes CDR1 ENHRY and CDR2 SYGVKD. Trimming took 3 bases from V and 4 from J; bases not matched to a gene: 7. Here the CDR3 reads CAISEDRGLSTEAFF. The DNA for the CDR3 is TGTGCCATCAGTGAAGACAGGGGCCTGAGCACTGAAGCTTTCTTT.

This clonotype has at least ten counts. The gene calls are TRBV28 and TRBJ1-3, with D unresolved. Trimming pared 7 bases from V and 0 bases from J, leaving 10 bases between. This CDR3 region has 14 residues. Germline V gene data show CDR1 as MDHEN and CDR2 as SYDVKM. The CDR3 DNA is TGTGCCAGCATCGGCGGTAGCTCTGGAAACACCATATATTTT. As protein: CASIGGSSGNTIYF. Looking up the rest from reference TRBV28 and TRBJ1-3 gives the full variable domain: DVKVTQSSRYLVKRTGEKVFLECVQDMDHENMFWYRQDPGLGLRLIYFSYDVKMKEKGDIPEGYSVSREKKERFSLILESASTNQTSMYLCASIGGSSGNTIYFGEGSWLTVV.

As regards this clonotype: Germline is not matched at one junction end, which may reflect a read error. The DNA for the CDR3 is TGTGCCAGCAGTTTAGCAAACAGGGTCCGCTTC. It yields the protein CASSLANRVRF. The chain employs TRBV12-3 or TRBV12-4 and TRBJ1-2; perhaps TRBD1 as D (6 bases). This CDR3 spans 11 amino acids.

Ten or more counts support this clonotype. As DNA, the CDR3 is TGTGCCAGCAGGCGGGACAGGGGGGGGGGTTCACCCCTCCACTTT. Amino acids: CASRRDRGGGSPLHF. The chain combines TRBV12-3 or TRBV12-4 with TRBJ1-6; 11 bases line up with TRBD1. The CDR3 covers 15 residues. Trimming removed 6 bases from V and 9 bases from J; junction bases left unmatched: 7.

Comments on this clonotype: A much larger clonotype is one base distant, so this may be a read error. The chain uses TRBV2 and TRBJ2-5; 7 nucleotides agree with TRBD2. Trimming cost V 3 bases and J 1 base; bases outside gene matches: 5. Germline V gene lookup returns CDR1 SNHLY and CDR2 FYNNEI. The CDR3 covers 15 residues. CDR3 nucleotide sequence: TGTGCCAGCAGTGAGCCAGCGGGGAGCCAAGAGACCCAGTACTTC. Residues: CASSEPAGSQETQYF.

The chain combines TRBV20-1 with TRBJ2-1; 8 bases agree with TRBD2. This CDR3 contains 12 residues. Germline loops: CDR1 DFQATT, CDR2 SNEGSKA (reference sequence). Trimming at V came to 0 bases and at J to 12 bases, leaving 4 bases not matched to a gene. In nucleotides, the CDR3 is TGCAGTGCTAGAGATCAACGGGGGGGGCAGTTCTTC. Its translation: CSARDQRGGQFF.

The table lists this clonotype with a few counts. This chain connects TRBV7-9 to TRBJ2-7; the D call may be TRBD1 or TRBD2 (5 bases each). The germline gives CDR1 SEHNR, CDR2 FQNEAQ (reference sequence). The CDR3 consists of 18 residues. V shed 5 bases and J shed 0 bases, with 23 bases lying between them. CDR3 sequence: CASSRPGTGSSSSYEQYF. The DNA of the CDR3 is TGTGCCAGCAGCCGTCCCGGGACGGGGTCTTCCAGCTCCTACGAGCAGTACTTC.

The J gene is TRBJ2-4, the V gene TRBV6-2 or TRBV6-3; weak D call: TRBD1 (7 bases). Per germline, CDR1 MNHEY and CDR2 SVGEGT. The germline V and J ends were trimmed by 5 bases and 0 bases, with 17 bases remaining between them. This CDR3 is 17 amino acids long. As DNA, the CDR3 is TGTGCCAGCAGTGACCCCCAGGGGGGTCTAGCCAAAAACATTCAGTACTTC. It is translated as CASSDPQGGLAKNIQYF.

The rearrangement links TRBV6-1 to TRBJ2-7; the D gene is possibly TRBD2 (5 bases). Germline V gene sequence: CDR1 MNHNS, CDR2 SASEGT. Trimming took 6 bases from V and 5 from J, leaving 11 bases between them. The CDR3 totals 12 residues. CDR3 sequence (DNA): TGTGCCAGCAGAGACTATATGCACGAGCAGTACTTC. Amino acids: CASRDYMHEQYF.

There are many counts of this clonotype. V is TRBV6-1 and J is TRBJ2-2; the match to TRBD1 covers 10 bases. V shed 5 bases and J 9 bases; nucleotides not matched to a gene: 6. Germline values: CDR1 MNHNS, CDR2 SASEGT. This CDR3 spans 14 amino acids. CDR3 protein: CASSPGQGFRELFF. The CDR3, as DNA: TGTGCCAGCAGTCCGGGACAGGGGTTTAGGGAGCTGTTTTTT.

J is TRBJ2-7 and V is TRBV7-8; 8 positions match TRBD1. The J segment lost 4 bases and the V segment lost 5 bases, leaving 10 bases of the junction unmatched. This CDR3 is 15 amino acids long. From germline, CDR1 is SGHVS and CDR2 FQNEAQ. The CDR3 here is CASSPDRGPSYEQYF. CDR3 coding DNA: TGTGCCAGCAGCCCAGACAGGGGCCCTTCGTACGAGCAGTACTTC.

This clonotype was detected ten times or more. This rearrangement joins TRBV13 to TRBJ1-5; possibly TRBD1 for D (6 bases). CDR3 length: 15 residues. Germline CDR1 reads PRHDT; CDR2 reads FYEKMQ (reference sequence). Trimming took off 0 bases at V and 4 bases at J, with 10 bases between the two ends. Here the CDR3 DNA reads TGTGCCAGCAGCTTAGGAAGGGGGACTAATCAGCCCCAGCATTTT. Encoded protein: CASSLGRGTNQPQHF. Based on the CDR3 plus reference TRBV13 and TRBJ1-5, the full variable domain is AAGVIQSPRHLIKEKRETATLKCYPIPRHDTVYWYQQGPGQDPQFLISFYEKMQSDKGSIPDRFSAQQFSDYHSELNMSSLELGDSALYFCASSLGRGTNQPQHFGDGTRLSIL.

This clonotype was detected ten times or more. This chain joins TRBV20-1 and TRBJ1-1; D gene uncertain. This CDR3 region has 14 residues. Per germline, CDR1 DFQATT and CDR2 SNEGSKA (reference sequence). The V end was cut by 5 bases, the J end by 7 bases, with 20 bases between. CDR3 nucleotide sequence: TGCAGTGCTCCCCCCGACAACCCGGGCGGTGAAGCTTTCTTT. Encoded protein: CSAPPDNPGGEAFF.

This clonotype showed up many times. This rearrangement joins TRBV20-1 to TRBJ2-2; 7 positions match TRBD2. CDR1 is DFQATT and CDR2 is SNEGSKA in the germline V gene (reference sequence). The CDR3 length is 14 residues. J lost 6 bases, V lost 2 bases, and 6 bases had no gene match. The CDR3: CSARRGGASGELFF. In DNA form, the CDR3 reads TGCAGTGCTAGACGGGGAGGGGCCTCCGGGGAGCTGTTTTTT.

This chain connects TRBV11-2 to TRBJ1-3; D is perhaps TRBD1 (5 bases). The CDR3 totals 16 residues. Germline-derived CDR1 and CDR2 are SGHAT and FQNNGV. The V end was cut by 5 bases, the J end by 0 bases, with 14 bases between. For the CDR3, the DNA is TGTGCCAGCAGCAGACGGACATACCGCTCTGGAAACACCATATATTTT. This sequence encodes CASSRRTYRSGNTIYF.